One sample yielded the 5 T cell receptor beta chains listed below, sequenced in a study of low-dose radiotherapy and immunotherapy resistance in tumors. Time point reported: before trial treatment. Priming of first-strand cDNA relied on TRAV- and TRBV-specific primers (covering alpha and beta chains). TCR amplification ran approximately 22 PCR cycles using constant-region and V-primer adapter primers. One entry per CDR3 protein, called by TCRdb with MiXCR from the reads. The table lists around 69,000 distinct CDR3 sequences, less than 40% of them singletons, with 11% in the top ten. The sample was PBMCs, taken before treatment. Every receptor here comes from a female donor with ovarian cancer.

This clonotype was recorded many times. The DNA of the CDR3 is TGTGCCAGCAGCCAACCCGGGACAGTTACTAACTATGGCTACACCTTC. As protein: CASSQPGTVTNYGYTF. The chain employs TRBV4-2 and TRBJ1-2, with TRBD1 matching over 7 bases. Per germline, CDR1 LGHNA and CDR2 YNFKEQ. CDR3 size: 16 residues. Trimming took 2 bases from V and 0 from J; bases not matched to a gene: 6.

The CDR3 DNA follows: TGTGCCACATCAAACAGGGGTAGCTACACCTTC. Amino acid sequence: CATSNRGSYTF. This rearrangement joins TRBV6-6 to TRBJ1-2; 7 bases match TRBD1. This CDR3 spans 11 amino acids. V shed 10 bases, J shed 9 bases, and the junction held 8 bases outside the gene matches. Germline V gives CDR1 MNHNY, CDR2 SVGAGI (reference sequence).

In this sample, this clonotype turned up many times. This rearrangement joins TRBV4-3 to TRBJ1-2, with TRBD1 identical over 8 bases. CDR1 is LGHNA, CDR2 YSLEER, per germline. Unmatched junction bases numbered 3, after V lost 2 bases and J lost 1 base. This CDR3 is 15 amino acids long. The CDR3 bases are TGCGCCAGCAGCCAAAATGGACAGGGTAACTATGGCTACACCTTC. This translates into CASSQNGQGNYGYTF.

This clonotype was counted ten times or more. This chain joins TRBV20-1 and TRBJ2-3; D is ambiguous. The CDR3 is made up of 12 amino acids. The germline V gene has CDR1 DFQATT and CDR2 SNEGSKA (reference sequence). Trimming stripped 6 bases from V and 3 bases from J, with 10 bases between. CDR3 DNA: TGCAGTGCGTTATCCGGGACAGATACGCAGTATTTT. Amino acid sequence: CSALSGTDTQYF.

This clonotype was detected many times. The V call is TRBV2, the J call TRBJ2-1; 9 positions agree with TRBD2. Germline assignment: CDR1 SNHLY and CDR2 FYNNEI. V trimming: 7 bases; J trimming: 6 bases; junction bases outside the gene matches: 10. The CDR3 covers 15 residues. The CDR3 coding sequence is TGTGCCAGCACCCCCGGGACTAGCCTCCGCAATGAGCAGTTCTTC. It encodes CASTPGTSLRNEQFF.